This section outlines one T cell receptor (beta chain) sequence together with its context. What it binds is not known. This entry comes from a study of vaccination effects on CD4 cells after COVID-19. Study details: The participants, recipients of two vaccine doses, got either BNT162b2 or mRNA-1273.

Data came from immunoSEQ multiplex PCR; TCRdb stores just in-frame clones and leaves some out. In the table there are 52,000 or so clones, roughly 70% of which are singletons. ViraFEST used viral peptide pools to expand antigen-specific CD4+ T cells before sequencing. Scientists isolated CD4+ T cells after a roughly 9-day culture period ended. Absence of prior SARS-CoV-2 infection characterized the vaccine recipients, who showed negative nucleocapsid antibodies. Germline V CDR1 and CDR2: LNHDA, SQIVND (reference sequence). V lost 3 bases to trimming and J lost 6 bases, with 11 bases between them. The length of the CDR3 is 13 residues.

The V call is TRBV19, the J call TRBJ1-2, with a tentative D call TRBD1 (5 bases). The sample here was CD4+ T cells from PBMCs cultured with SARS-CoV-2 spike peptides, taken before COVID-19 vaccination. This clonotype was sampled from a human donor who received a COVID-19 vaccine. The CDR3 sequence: CASSIVAGNGYTF. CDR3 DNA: TGTGCCAGTAGTATTGTGGCAGGGAATGGCTACACCTTC. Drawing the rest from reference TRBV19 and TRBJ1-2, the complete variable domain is DGGITQSPKYLFRKEGQNVTLSCEQNLNHDAMYWYRQDPGQGLRLIYYSQIVNDFQKGDIAEGYSVSREKKESFPLTVTSAQKNPTAFYLCASSIVAGNGYTFGSGTRLTVV.